This is a list of T cell receptor beta chains from one sample in a study of T cell responses to AZD1222 COVID-19 vaccine. Clones were read by immunoSEQ multiplex PCR, and TCRdb kept only the in-frame ones, dropping some. The profile shows approximately 150,000 clones, about 90% of them singletons. The specimen was peripheral blood, collected 28 days after the second AZD1222 dose. These receptors originate from an adult who received the AZD1222 COVID-19 vaccine. Both conserved end residues are part of each CDR3. Fields, in order: V gene, J gene, D gene, clone size, CDR3 DNA, CDR3 protein. D genes are given only for firm matches. Clone size is shown for a subset of rows, as once, few, many or a class of expanded clone.

TRBV19	TRBJ1-2	.	.	TGTGCCAGTAGTATAGTTAACTATGGCTACACCTTC	CASSIVNYGYTF
TRBV27	TRBJ2-3	.	.	TGTGCCAGCAGTGACGTGGTTCCTAGCACAGATACGCAGTATTTT	CASSDVVPSTDTQYF
TRBV5-6	TRBJ2-2	.	few	TGTGCCAGCAGCTTTAAACGGATCAACACCGGGGAGCTGTTTTTT	CASSFKRINTGELFF
TRBV5-1	TRBJ2-1	.	.	TGCGCCAGCAGCTTGGCCCTTTCGGGGGCATTACGCAATGAGCAGTTCTTC	CASSLALSGALRNEQFF
TRBV6-4	TRBJ2-1	.	.	TGTGCCAGCAGTGACTCGAGGGTTGATGAGCAGTTCTTC	CASSDSRVDEQFF
TRBV24-1	TRBJ2-1	TRBD2	.	TGTGCCACCAGTCCACTAGCGGGAGGGCCCTACAATGAGCAGTTCTTC	CATSPLAGGPYNEQFF
TRBV18	TRBJ1-2	.	.	TGTGCCAGCTCACCTACCCTCATAGATGGCTACACCTTC	CASSPTLIDGYTF
TRBV19	TRBJ1-4	.	.	TGTGCCAGTAGTACCCATTCACCGGGGTCGAACGAAAAACTGTTTTTT	CASSTHSPGSNEKLFF
TRBV6-6	TRBJ2-1	.	once	TGTGCCAGCAGCCCACTATTTGGGGAGCGCTACAATGAGCAGTTCTTC	CASSPLFGERYNEQFF
TRBV10-3	TRBJ1-5	TRBD1	.	TGTGCCATCAGGGACAGGGGGCGCGATCAGCCCCAGCATTTT	CAIRDRGRDQPQHF
TRBV18	TRBJ2-7	TRBD2	.	TGTGCCAGCTCACCACCGATGGCGGGGGGGAGCTCCTACGAGCAGTACTTC	CASSPPMAGGSSYEQYF
TRBV5-6	TRBJ1-4	.	.	TGTGCCAGCAGCTTGGGGACAATGAAACTGTTTTTT	CASSLGTMKLFF
TRBV13	TRBJ1-1	TRBD1	.	TGTGCCAGCGGGCTGGACAGGGGTAGGACTGAAGCTTTCTTT	CASGLDRGRTEAFF
TRBV21-1	TRBJ2-7	.	few	TGTGCCAGCAGCATGGTGGAGGGGCCCAAACCTCGCGAGCAGTACTTC	CASSMVEGPKPREQYF
TRBV6-4	TRBJ1-2	TRBD1	.	TGTGCCAGCAGTCGGGACAGGGGCAGCGGCTACACCTTC	CASSRDRGSGYTF
TRBV11-2	TRBJ2-7	.	.	TGTGCCAGCAGCCCGCGAACGAACTACGAGCAGTACTTC	CASSPRTNYEQYF
TRBV19	TRBJ1-3	.	.	TGTGCCAGTAGGCCAGGGGCCGGGACGGGCTCTGGAAACACCATATATTTT	CASRPGAGTGSGNTIYF
TRBV5-6	TRBJ1-2	TRBD1	.	TGTGCCAGCGGGACAGGGTCGGACTATGGCTACACCTTC	CASGTGSDYGYTF
TRBV7-9	TRBJ1-1	.	.	TGTGCCAGCAGCCCACAGAGTATCACTGAAGCTTTCTTT	CASSPQSITEAFF
TRBV5-4	TRBJ1-4	.	.	TGTGCCAGCAGGCCGGACGGTCCAAATGAAAAACTGTTTTTT	CASRPDGPNEKLFF
TRBV30	TRBJ2-3	TRBD1	.	TGTGCCTGGAGTGTAGGCAGGGGGCAGAGTACAGATACGCAGTATTTT	CAWSVGRGQSTDTQYF
TRBV11-2	TRBJ1-2	.	few	TGTGCCAGCAGCTCCGGGGCGGGTTTTGATGGCTACACCTTC	CASSSGAGFDGYTF
TRBV7-8	TRBJ1-1	.	.	TGTGCCAGCAGCTTAGAGGCCGGGTCGGCTGAAGCTTTCTTT	CASSLEAGSAEAFF
TRBV5-6	TRBJ2-2	TRBD1	.	TGTGCCAGCAGCTGGACAGGCGGGGAGCTGTTTTTT	CASSWTGGELFF